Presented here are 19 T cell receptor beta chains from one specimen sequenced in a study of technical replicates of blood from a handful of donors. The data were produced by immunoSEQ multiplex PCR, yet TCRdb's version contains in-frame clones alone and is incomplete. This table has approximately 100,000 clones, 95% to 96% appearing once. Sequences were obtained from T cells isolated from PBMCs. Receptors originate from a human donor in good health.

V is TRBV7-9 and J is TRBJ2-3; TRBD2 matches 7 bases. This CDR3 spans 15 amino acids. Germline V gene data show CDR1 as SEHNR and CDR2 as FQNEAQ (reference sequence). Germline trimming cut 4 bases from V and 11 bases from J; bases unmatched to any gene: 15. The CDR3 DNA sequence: TGTGCCAGCAGCTGGGAATGGGAGGGAGCGGGTATGCAGTATTTT. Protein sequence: CASSWEWEGAGMQYF.

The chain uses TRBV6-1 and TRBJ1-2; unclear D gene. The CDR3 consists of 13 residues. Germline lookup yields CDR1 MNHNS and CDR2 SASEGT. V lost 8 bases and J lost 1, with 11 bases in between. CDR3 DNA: TGTGCCAGCGGTACACACATTAACTATGGCTACACCTTC. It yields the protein CASGTHINYGYTF.

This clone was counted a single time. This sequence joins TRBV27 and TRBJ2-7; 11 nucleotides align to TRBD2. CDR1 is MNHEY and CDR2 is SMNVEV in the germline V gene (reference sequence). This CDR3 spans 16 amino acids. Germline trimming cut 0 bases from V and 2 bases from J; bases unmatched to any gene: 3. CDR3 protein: CASSLSAGLAAYEQYF. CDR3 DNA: TGTGCCAGCAGTTTATCGGCGGGACTAGCGGCCTACGAGCAGTACTTC.

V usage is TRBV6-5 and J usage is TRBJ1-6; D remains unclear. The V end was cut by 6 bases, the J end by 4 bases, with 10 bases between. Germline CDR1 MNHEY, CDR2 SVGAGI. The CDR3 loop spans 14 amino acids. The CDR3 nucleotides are TGTGCCAGCAGATTACCCGGTTATAATTCACCCCTCCACTTT. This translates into CASRLPGYNSPLHF.

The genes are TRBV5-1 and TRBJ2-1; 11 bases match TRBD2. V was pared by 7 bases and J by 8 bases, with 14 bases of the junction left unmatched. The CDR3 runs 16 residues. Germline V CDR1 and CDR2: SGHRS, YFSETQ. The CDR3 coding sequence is TGCGCCAGCGGGAGGGGAGTAGCGGGGGGGCACGATGAGCAGTTCTTC. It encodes CASGRGVAGGHDEQFF. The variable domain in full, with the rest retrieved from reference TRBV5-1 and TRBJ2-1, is KAGVTQTPRYLIKTRGQQVTLSCSPISGHRSVSWYQQTPGQGLQFLFEYFSETQRNKGNFPGRFSGRQFSNSRSEMNVSTLELGDSALYLCASGRGVAGGHDEQFFGPGTRLTVL.

Here the CDR3 DNA reads TGCGCCAGCAGGCTCCAGGGCCTAACTAATGAAAAACTGTTTTTT. Translating it yields CASRLQGLTNEKLFF. The chain couples TRBV10-2 to TRBJ1-4, with TRBD1 as a possible D gene (5 bases). Per the germline V gene, CDR1 is WSHSY and CDR2 is SAAADI. V dropped 6 bases and J dropped 1 base, with 12 bases sitting between them. This CDR3 has 15 amino acids.

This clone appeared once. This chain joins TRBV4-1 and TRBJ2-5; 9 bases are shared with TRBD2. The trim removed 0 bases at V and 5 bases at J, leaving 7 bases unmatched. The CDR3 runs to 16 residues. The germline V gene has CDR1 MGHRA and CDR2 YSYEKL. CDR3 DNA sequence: TGCGCCAGCAGCCAAGAAGGGCGGGGGGGACGGGAGACCCAGTACTTC. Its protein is CASSQEGRGGRETQYF.

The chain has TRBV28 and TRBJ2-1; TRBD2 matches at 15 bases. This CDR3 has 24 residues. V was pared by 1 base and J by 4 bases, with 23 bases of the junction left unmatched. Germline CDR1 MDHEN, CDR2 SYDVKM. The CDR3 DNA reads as TGTGCCAGCAGTTTATTTTTGTGGAGCCCCCAAACCGGGACTAGCGGGGGGAAATACAATGAGCAGTTCTTC. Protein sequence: CASSLFLWSPQTGTSGGKYNEQFF.

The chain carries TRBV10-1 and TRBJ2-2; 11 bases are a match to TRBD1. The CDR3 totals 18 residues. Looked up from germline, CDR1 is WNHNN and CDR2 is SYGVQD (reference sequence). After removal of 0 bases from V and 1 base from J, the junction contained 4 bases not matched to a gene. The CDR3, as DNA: TGCGCCAGCAGTGAGTCCCCGGGACAGGGGGTGAACACCGGGGAGCTGTTTTTT. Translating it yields CASSESPGQGVNTGELFF.

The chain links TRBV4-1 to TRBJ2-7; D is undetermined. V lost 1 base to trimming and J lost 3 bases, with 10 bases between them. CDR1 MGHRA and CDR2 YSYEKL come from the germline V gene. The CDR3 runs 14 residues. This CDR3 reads CASSQGLVDYEQYF. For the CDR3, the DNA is TGCGCCAGCAGCCAAGGGTTAGTCGACTACGAGCAGTACTTC.

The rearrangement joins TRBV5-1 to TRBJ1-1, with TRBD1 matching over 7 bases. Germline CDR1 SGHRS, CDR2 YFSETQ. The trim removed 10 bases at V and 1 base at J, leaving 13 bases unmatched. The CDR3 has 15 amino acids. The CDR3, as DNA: TGCGCCGCGGGCCTGGGACAGCTGAGGAACACTGAAGCTTTCTTT. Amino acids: CAAGLGQLRNTEAFF.

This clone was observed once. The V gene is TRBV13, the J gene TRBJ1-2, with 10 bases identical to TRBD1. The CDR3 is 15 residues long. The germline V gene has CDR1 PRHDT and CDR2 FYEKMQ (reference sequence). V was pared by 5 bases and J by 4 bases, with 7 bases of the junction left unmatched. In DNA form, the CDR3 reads TGTGCCAGCAGCCCCCGGACAGGGGGGATCTATGGCTACACCTTC. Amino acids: CASSPRTGGIYGYTF. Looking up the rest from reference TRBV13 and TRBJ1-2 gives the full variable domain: AAGVIQSPRHLIKEKRETATLKCYPIPRHDTVYWYQQGPGQDPQFLISFYEKMQSDKGSIPDRFSAQQFSDYHSELNMSSLELGDSALYFCASSPRTGGIYGYTFGSGTRLTVV.

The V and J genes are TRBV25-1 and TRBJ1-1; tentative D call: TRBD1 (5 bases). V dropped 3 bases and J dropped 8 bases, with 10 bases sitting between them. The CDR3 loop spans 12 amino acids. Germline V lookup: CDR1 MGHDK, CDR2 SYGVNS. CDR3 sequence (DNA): TGTGCCAGCAGTGACAGGGCTAACGAAGCTTTCTTT. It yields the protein CASSDRANEAFF.

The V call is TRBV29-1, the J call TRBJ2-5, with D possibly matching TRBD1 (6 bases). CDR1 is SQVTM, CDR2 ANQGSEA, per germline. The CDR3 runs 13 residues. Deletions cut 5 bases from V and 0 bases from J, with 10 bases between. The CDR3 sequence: CSVHPGDQETQYF. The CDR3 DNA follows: TGCAGCGTTCACCCAGGGGACCAAGAGACCCAGTACTTC.

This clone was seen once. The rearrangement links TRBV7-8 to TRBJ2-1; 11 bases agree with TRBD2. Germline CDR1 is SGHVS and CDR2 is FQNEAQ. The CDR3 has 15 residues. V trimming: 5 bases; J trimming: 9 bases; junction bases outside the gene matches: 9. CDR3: CASSGSSGRGSEQFF. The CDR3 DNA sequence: TGTGCCAGCAGCGGGAGTAGCGGGAGGGGCAGTGAGCAGTTCTTC.

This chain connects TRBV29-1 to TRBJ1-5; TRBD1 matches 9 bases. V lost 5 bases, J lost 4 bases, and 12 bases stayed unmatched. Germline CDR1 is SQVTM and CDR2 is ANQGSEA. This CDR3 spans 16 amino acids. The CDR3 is CSVQATETGGNQPQHF. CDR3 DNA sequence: TGCAGCGTTCAAGCAACGGAGACAGGGGGGAATCAGCCCCAGCATTTT.

CDR3 sequence (DNA): TGCAGCGTTAGGACGGGACTCATGAACACTGAAGCTTTCTTT. It codes for CSVRTGLMNTEAFF. The chain employs TRBV29-1 and TRBJ1-1; possible D gene TRBD1, 5 bases. The CDR3 loop spans 14 amino acids. Germline assignment: CDR1 SQVTM and CDR2 ANQGSEA. The germline V and J ends were trimmed by 5 bases and 0 bases, with 13 bases remaining between them.

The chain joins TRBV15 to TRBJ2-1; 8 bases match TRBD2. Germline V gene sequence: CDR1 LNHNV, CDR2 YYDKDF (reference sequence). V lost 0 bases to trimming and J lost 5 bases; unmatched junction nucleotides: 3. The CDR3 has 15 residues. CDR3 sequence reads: CATSRELAADNEQFF. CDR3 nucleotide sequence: TGTGCCACCAGCAGAGAACTAGCGGCCGACAATGAGCAGTTCTTC.

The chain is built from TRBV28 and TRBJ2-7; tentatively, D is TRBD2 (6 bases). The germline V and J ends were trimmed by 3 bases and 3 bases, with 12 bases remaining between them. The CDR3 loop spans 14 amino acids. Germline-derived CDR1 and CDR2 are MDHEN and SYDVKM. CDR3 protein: CASSFSGEGYEQYF. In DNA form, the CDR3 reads TGTGCCAGCAGTTTCTCGGGAGAGGGCTACGAGCAGTACTTC.